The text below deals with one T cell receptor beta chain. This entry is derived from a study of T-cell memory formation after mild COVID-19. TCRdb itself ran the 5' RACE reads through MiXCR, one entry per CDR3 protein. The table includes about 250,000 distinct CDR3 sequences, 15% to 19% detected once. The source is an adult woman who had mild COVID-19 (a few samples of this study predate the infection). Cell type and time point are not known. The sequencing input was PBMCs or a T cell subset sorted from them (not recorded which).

The CDR3 is CASSYGDTSPVNTEAFF. Here the CDR3 DNA reads TGTGCCAGCAGTTACGGGGACACCAGCCCCGTGAACACTGAAGCTTTCTTT. V gene TRBV6-6 combines with J gene TRBJ1-1; D perhaps matches TRBD1 (6 bases). Germline values: CDR1 MNHNY, CDR2 SVGAGI (reference sequence). CDR3 length equals 17 residues. The germline V and J ends were trimmed by 2 bases and 0 bases, with 16 bases remaining between them.